Following are 25 T cell receptor beta chains from one sample sequenced in a study of response to subunit inactivated influenza vaccine. TCRdb recomputed calls from the RT-PCR reads with MiXCR, one row per CDR3 protein. The sample shows around 200,000 distinct CDR3 sequences, around 15% of them seen only once. Sequencing was performed on CD8+ T cells sorted from PBMCs, taken 5 to 6 days after vaccination. The receptors here all came from a man aged 50 or older who received an inactivated influenza vaccine.

The J gene is TRBJ1-6, the V gene TRBV5-6; D gene uncertain. The ends were cut back, 0 bases at V and 3 bases at J, with 4 bases in the middle. This CDR3 spans 14 amino acids. CDR1 is SGHDT, CDR2 YYEEEE, per germline. The CDR3 coding sequence is TGTGCCAGCAGCTTGGACGGCTATAATTCACCCCTCCACTTT. It yields the protein CASSLDGYNSPLHF.

The V and J genes are TRBV4-2 and TRBJ2-1; D remains unclear. Per germline, CDR1 LGHNA and CDR2 YNFKEQ. Trimming left V 1 base short and J 0 bases short, with 10 bases between. This CDR3 has 16 residues. The CDR3 DNA is TGTGCCAGCAGCCAAGGAGCGTTGAGCTCCTACAATGAGCAGTTCTTC. Its protein product is CASSQGALSSYNEQFF.

This clonotype was counted at least ten times. The V and J genes are TRBV12-3 or TRBV12-4 and TRBJ1-5; D is possibly TRBD1 (6 bases). Trimming removed 7 bases from V and 2 bases from J, with 9 bases in between. The CDR3 contains 13 residues. The CDR3 here is CASKRQGNQPQHF. DNA for the CDR3: TGTGCCAGCAAGAGACAGGGCAATCAGCCCCAGCATTTT.

In this sample, this clonotype turned up a few times. This chain joins TRBV29-1 and TRBJ2-2, with D possibly being TRBD1 or TRBD2 (5 bases each). CDR3 length: 12 amino acids. CDR1 and CDR2 from the germline V gene are SQVTM and ANQGSEA. With 3 bases removed from V and 6 bases from J, the gap between germline ends came to 8 bases. DNA of the CDR3: TGCAGCGTTGAGGGGGATGCCGGGGAGCTGTTTTTT. This gives the protein CSVEGDAGELFF.

In its sample, this clonotype was seen many times. CDR3 nucleotide sequence: TGTGCCAGCAGCGAATCCGGGACCTACGAGCAGTACTTC. Translating gives CASSESGTYEQYF. The rearrangement links TRBV7-9 to TRBJ2-7, with D possibly TRBD2 on 5 matching bases. The CDR3 extends over 13 amino acids. Germline CDR1 and CDR2: SEHNR and FQNEAQ (reference sequence). Trimming shortened V by 5 bases and J by 2 bases, and 10 bases separated the two germline ends.

At least ten counts were recorded for this clonotype. This chain links TRBV11-2 with TRBJ2-1; 8 nucleotides align to TRBD2. CDR1 SGHAT and CDR2 FQNNGV come from the germline V gene. Losses at the gene ends were 4 bases for V and 10 bases for J; bases not matched to a gene: 6. The length of the CDR3 is 13 residues. The CDR3 coding sequence is TGTGCCAGCAGCTATAGCGGGGCCGGGGAGCAGTTCTTC. Translating gives CASSYSGAGEQFF.

This clonotype occurred a few times. The genes are TRBV29-1 and TRBJ2-7; the D gene is possibly TRBD2 (5 bases). The CDR3 runs to 12 residues. The V and J ends lost 1 base and 6 bases respectively, with 10 bases between them. Germline-derived CDR1 and CDR2 are SQVTM and ANQGSEA. This CDR3 is CSVEVTEGEQYF. The CDR3 DNA reads TGCAGCGTTGAAGTTACCGAGGGCGAGCAGTACTTC.

This clonotype was recorded a few times. Just one base apart from a much larger clone, this may be a read error. The chain joins TRBV7-9 to TRBJ2-2; no clear D. The V gene's germline CDR1 is SEHNR and CDR2 FQNEAQ (reference sequence). V was shortened by 5 bases and J by 5 bases, with 3 bases between the two germline ends. The CDR3 totals 11 residues. The CDR3 loop reads CASSITGELFF. DNA for the CDR3: TGTGCCAGCAGCATAACCGGGGAGCTGTTTTTT.

The chain is built from TRBV7-9 and TRBJ2-5; D may be TRBD1 or TRBD2 (5 bases each). The germline gives CDR1 SEHNR, CDR2 FQNEAQ (reference sequence). Trimming shortened V by 4 bases and J by 6 bases, and 12 bases separated the two germline ends. This CDR3 comprises 13 residues. CDR3 bases: TGTGCCAGCAGCTGGGACCCTTTTAAGACCCAGTACTTC. Translated, it gives CASSWDPFKTQYF.

This clonotype was recorded at least ten times. The CDR3 here is CASSPPDSYTEAFF. The CDR3 DNA reads TGTGCCAGCAGTCCACCGGACAGTTACACTGAAGCTTTCTTT. The chain couples TRBV12-3 or TRBV12-4 to TRBJ1-1, with D maybe TRBD1 (6 bases). This CDR3 contains 14 residues. Between the trimmed V and J ends, which lost 5 bases and 3 bases, there was a span of 13 bases.

This chain links TRBV20-1 with TRBJ2-1; D possibly corresponds to TRBD2 (6 bases). Trimming cost V 6 bases and J 4 bases, with 13 bases left between them. The germline V gene has CDR1 DFQATT and CDR2 SNEGSKA (reference sequence). The CDR3 contains 13 residues. CDR3 protein: CSAEGLGYNEQFF. In nucleotides, the CDR3 is TGCAGTGCAGAGGGACTTGGTTACAATGAGCAGTTCTTC.

The chain carries TRBV7-9 and TRBJ1-1; no definite D call. Trimming shortened V by 5 bases and J by 4 bases, and 11 bases separated the two germline ends. This CDR3 comprises 13 residues. Germline lookup yields CDR1 SEHNR and CDR2 FQNEAQ (reference sequence). The CDR3 region has the DNA TGTGCCAGCAGCCTCCCCCGGGGCACTGAAGCTTTCTTT. Encoded protein: CASSLPRGTEAFF.

V gene TRBV20-1 combines with J gene TRBJ1-4; D possibly corresponds to TRBD1 (6 bases). Looked up from germline, CDR1 is DFQATT and CDR2 is SNEGSKA (reference sequence). Between the trimmed V and J ends, which lost 0 bases and 7 bases, there was a span of 21 bases. There are 17 residues in the CDR3. The CDR3 region is CSARDLPRGAITEKLFF. The CDR3 DNA follows: TGCAGTGCTAGAGACCTCCCGAGGGGGGCGATCACTGAAAAACTGTTTTTT.

The V call is TRBV28, the J call TRBJ2-7, with 7 nucleotides matching TRBD2. CDR1 MDHEN and CDR2 SYDVKM come from the germline V gene. J lost 2 bases, V lost 4 bases, and 5 bases had no gene match. The CDR3 runs to 14 residues. CDR3 sequence: CASSSAGRPYEQYF. Here the CDR3 DNA reads TGTGCCAGCAGTTCAGCGGGGAGGCCCTACGAGCAGTACTTC.

This clonotype was found a few times. V usage is TRBV15 and J usage is TRBJ2-2; D not resolved. The ends were cut back, 0 bases at V and 1 base at J, with 9 bases in the middle. Germline values: CDR1 LNHNV, CDR2 YYDKDF (reference sequence). CDR3 length equals 16 residues. CDR3 coding DNA: TGTGCCACCAGCAGAGATCTAACCGAGAACACCGGGGAGCTGTTTTTT. Translated, it gives CATSRDLTENTGELFF.

The V and J genes are TRBV20-1 and TRBJ2-5, with a weak D call TRBD2 (6 bases). The CDR3 consists of 21 residues. Germline V gives CDR1 DFQATT, CDR2 SNEGSKA (reference sequence). The germline V and J ends were trimmed by 0 bases and 0 bases, with 29 bases remaining between them. As DNA, the CDR3 is TGCAGTGCTAGAGATCCTTCTGGCGGGGAGAGTTCTTCATATTACCAAGAGACCCAGTACTTC. Translated: CSARDPSGGESSSYYQETQYF.

The chain carries TRBV9 and TRBJ2-5, with D possibly matching TRBD2 (6 bases). CDR1 is SGDLS, CDR2 YYNGEE, per germline. This CDR3 has 14 residues. The V end was cut by 2 bases, the J end by 5 bases, with 13 bases between. The chain's CDR3 is CASSVHSGGETQYF. The CDR3 DNA reads TGTGCCAGCAGCGTTCACTCAGGAGGGGAGACCCAGTACTTC.

The chain combines TRBV6-1 with TRBJ1-1; the D gene is possibly TRBD1 (6 bases). Trimming removed 6 bases at V and 0 bases at J, with 11 bases between. Germline CDR1 and CDR2: MNHNS and SASEGT. The CDR3 length is 14 residues. CDR3 amino acids: CASSLQGLNTEAFF. CDR3 nucleotides: TGTGCCAGCAGCCTACAGGGCCTGAACACTGAAGCTTTCTTT.

The chain carries TRBV29-1 and TRBJ2-1, with 7 bases that match TRBD1. The J segment lost 8 bases and the V segment lost 4 bases, leaving 14 bases of the junction unmatched. CDR1 is SQVTM and CDR2 is ANQGSEA in the germline V gene. There are 15 residues in the CDR3. The CDR3 nucleotides read TGCAGCGTTGGGTTTCTTGGGACAGCCTGGGATGAGCAGTTCTTC. It is translated as CSVGFLGTAWDEQFF.

This clonotype was counted between two and nine times. This rearrangement joins TRBV3-1 to TRBJ2-3; D unresolved. Germline loops: CDR1 LGHDT, CDR2 YNNKEL (reference sequence). V dropped 4 bases and J dropped 6 bases, with 8 bases sitting between them. The CDR3 covers 12 residues. This CDR3 reads CASSPTWDTQYF. The CDR3 DNA reads TGTGCCAGCAGCCCAACTTGGGATACGCAGTATTTT.

The V gene is TRBV12-3 or TRBV12-4, the J gene TRBJ1-1; possible D gene TRBD1, 5 bases. The CDR3 contains 16 residues. V was shortened by 2 bases and J by 4 bases, with 17 bases between the two germline ends. This chain's CDR3 is CASSLRGRGHVTEAFF. The CDR3 DNA is TGTGCCAGCAGTTTACGTGGTCGGGGCCATGTCACTGAAGCTTTCTTT.

The rearrangement joins TRBV5-1 to TRBJ2-3; D possibly matches TRBD1 or TRBD2 (5 bases each). Trimming pared 2 bases from V and 4 bases from J, leaving 17 bases between. Germline values: CDR1 SGHRS, CDR2 YFSETQ. The CDR3 consists of 16 residues. CDR3 sequence (DNA): TGCGCCAGCAGCTTTCCGGGGACGGAGGTTTCAGATACGCAGTATTTT. Translated: CASSFPGTEVSDTQYF.

On this clonotype: The CDR3 ends on some other residue instead of the conserved phenylalanine or tryptophan, so this is likely a read error. It is unclear where the CDR3 begins or ends on the DNA, so no DNA is shown, and the CDR3 is as TCRdb lists it. This rearrangement joins TRBV2 to TRBJ1-2; whether TRBD1, the table's D call, matches the DNA was not checked. The length of the CDR3 is 10 amino acids, counting both ends. Germline-derived CDR1 and CDR2 are SNHLY and FYNNEI. The CDR3: CANLIGGTLS.

This clonotype was seen a few times. The rearrangement joins TRBV6-1 to TRBJ2-3; TRBD2 agrees at 9 bases. Unmatched junction bases numbered 11, after V lost 1 base and J lost 6 bases. The V gene's germline CDR1 is MNHNS and CDR2 SASEGT. The CDR3 extends over 17 amino acids. The CDR3 is CASSEEGGGGASDTQYF. The CDR3 bases are TGTGCCAGCAGTGAAGAGGGTGGCGGGGGGGCCTCGGATACGCAGTATTTT.

The V and J genes are TRBV6-5 and TRBJ2-1; TRBD2 matches at 8 bases. Germline V gives CDR1 MNHEY, CDR2 SVGAGI. This CDR3 spans 17 amino acids. Trimming removed 0 bases from V and 6 bases from J; junction bases left unmatched: 10. The CDR3 DNA reads as TGTGCCAGCAGTTACTCCAGTATCTCGGGAGGGGTCAATGAGCAGTTCTTC. Translation: CASSYSSISGGVNEQFF.